The rows below give T cell receptor beta chains drawn from one sample of a study of neoadjuvant anti-PD-1 for oral cavity cancer. Produced via immunoSEQ multiplex PCR; TCRdb's table is partial and in-frame only. The table includes over 6,000 clones, around 57% detected once. Material: PBMCs, obtained after nivolumab (anti-PD-1) treatment. The receptors originated from a person between 35 and 79 years old with oral cavity squamous cell carcinoma. Both conserved end residues are part of each CDR3. The order of the fields is D gene, V gene, J gene, clone size, CDR3 DNA, CDR3 protein. A D gene is named only where the DNA matches it firmly. Not all rows give a size; the values are once, few, many and, for expanded clones, a class.

.	TRBV27	TRBJ2-4	.	TGTGCCAGCAGTTTATCCAACAGGGATTGGGAAGCCAAAAACATTCAGTACTTC	CASSLSNRDWEAKNIQYF
.	TRBV2	TRBJ1-2	.	TGTGCCAGGGCAGGACGGCAACATGGCTACACCTTC	CARAGRQHGYTF
.	TRBV9	TRBJ2-3	.	TGTGCCAGCAGCGTAGGCGGACGGGGCAGGGGCACAGATACGCAGTATTTT	CASSVGGRGRGTDTQYF
TRBD1	TRBV29-1	TRBJ2-3	.	TGCAGCGTCGACAGGACAGGGGTGAGAGATACGCAGTATTTT	CSVDRTGVRDTQYF
TRBD1	TRBV7-2	TRBJ2-7	few	TGTGCCAGCAGCCTACAAATTCGGACAGGGGAGCGGTTCTACGAGCAGTACTTC	CASSLQIRTGERFYEQYF
.	TRBV28	TRBJ1-1	.	TGTGCCAGCAGTTTCAGGGTCCTGTCCGAAGCTTTCTTT	CASSFRVLSEAFF
.	TRBV18	TRBJ2-5	.	TGTGCCAGCTCACCCCAGGGAGCAGAGACCCAGTACTTC	CASSPQGAETQYF
.	TRBV6-1	TRBJ1-2	.	TGTGCCAGCGACCGGGACCGGGACTATGGCTACACCTTC	CASDRDRDYGYTF
.	TRBV6-1	TRBJ1-2	.	TGTGCCAGCAGTGAAGGGGTCGAGGGGGTATCTGGCTACACCTTC	CASSEGVEGVSGYTF
.	TRBV7-2	TRBJ1-5	.	TGTGCCAGCAGCCCCAACCGTGATTTGGGACGGACTCAGCCCCAGCATTTT	CASSPNRDLGRTQPQHF
.	TRBV7-3	TRBJ2-2	.	TGTGCCAGCAGCCCCAGGTCTATGAACACCGGGGAGCTGTTTTTT	CASSPRSMNTGELFF
TRBD1	TRBV5-6	TRBJ2-5	.	TGTGCCAGCAGCTCGGACAGGGTGAGAGAGACCCAGTACTTC	CASSSDRVRETQYF
TRBD1	TRBV7-2	TRBJ2-7	.	TGTGCCAGCAGCTTAGTGACGGGACAGGGCTACGAGCAGTACTTC	CASSLVTGQGYEQYF
.	TRBV7-3	TRBJ2-5	.	TGTGCCAGCAGCTTAAGCCCCCAAGAGACCCAGTACTTC	CASSLSPQETQYF